Listed below are T cell receptor beta chains from one sample, sequenced in a study of blood T cell repertoires in COVID-19. Measured with immunoSEQ multiplex PCR; TCRdb has only the in-frame clones, and not every one. The data show some 200,000 clones, with about 81% seen just once and around 15% held by the top ten. Sequences were obtained from peripheral blood. The origin of the receptors is a man aged 30 to 45 with active or convalescent COVID-19. CDR3s include the opening cysteine and the closing phenylalanine or tryptophan. The D gene is left open where the match is weak. Some rows mark clone size as missing; the rest say once, few, many or name a class of expanded clone.

clone_size	j_call	d_call	cdr3_length	v_call	cdr3_nt	cdr3_aa
.	TRBJ1-2	.	13	TRBV5-1	TGCGCCAGCAGCTTGGGTTGGCAAGATGGCTACACCTTC	CASSLGWQDGYTF
.	TRBJ2-3	.	14	TRBV11-2	TGTGCCAGCAGCTTAGACACGGTCACAGATACGCAGTATTTT	CASSLDTVTDTQYF
.	TRBJ1-3	TRBD1	15	TRBV4-3	TGCGCCAGCAGTCCGGACAGGGGGTACGGAAACACCATATATTTT	CASSPDRGYGNTIYF
.	TRBJ2-3	TRBD2	15	TRBV5-5	TGTGCCAGCAGCTGGGAGGCCGGGACTAGTCATACGCAGTATTTT	CASSWEAGTSHTQYF
.	TRBJ2-2	.	15	TRBV7-9	TGTGCCAGCAGCTTGCGACAGGGAGGCACCGGGGAGCTGTTTTTT	CASSLRQGGTGELFF
.	TRBJ1-6	.	14	TRBV19	TGTGCCAGCCAACCCTGGAGCGATAATTCACCCCTCCACTTT	CASQPWSDNSPLHF
.	TRBJ1-2	.	14	TRBV5-1	TGCGCCAGCAGCTTGGCAGGGAACCTCTATGGCTACACCTTC	CASSLAGNLYGYTF
.	TRBJ2-3	.	12	TRBV5-1	TGCGCCAGCAGCTTGGCCGGAGATACGCAGTATTTT	CASSLAGDTQYF
.	TRBJ2-1	TRBD2	16	TRBV27	TGTGCCAGCAGTTTAATAGCGGGGGCCTCCTACAATGAGCAGTTCTTC	CASSLIAGASYNEQFF
.	TRBJ2-1	.	13	TRBV6-5	TGTGCCAGCATACACAGAACCTACAATGAGCAGTTCTTC	CASIHRTYNEQFF
once	TRBJ2-2	TRBD1	13	TRBV30	TGTGCCGTCGGACAGGGGAACACCGGGGAGCTGTTTTTT	CAVGQGNTGELFF
once	TRBJ2-5	TRBD2	15	TRBV15	TGTGCCACCAGAAGAGGACTAGCGGATCAAGAGACCCAGTACTTC	CATRRGLADQETQYF
.	TRBJ2-3	TRBD2	17	TRBV7-9	TGTGCCAGCAGGCCGCGGTTGAGGGAGGGGAGCACAGATACGCAGTATTTT	CASRPRLREGSTDTQYF